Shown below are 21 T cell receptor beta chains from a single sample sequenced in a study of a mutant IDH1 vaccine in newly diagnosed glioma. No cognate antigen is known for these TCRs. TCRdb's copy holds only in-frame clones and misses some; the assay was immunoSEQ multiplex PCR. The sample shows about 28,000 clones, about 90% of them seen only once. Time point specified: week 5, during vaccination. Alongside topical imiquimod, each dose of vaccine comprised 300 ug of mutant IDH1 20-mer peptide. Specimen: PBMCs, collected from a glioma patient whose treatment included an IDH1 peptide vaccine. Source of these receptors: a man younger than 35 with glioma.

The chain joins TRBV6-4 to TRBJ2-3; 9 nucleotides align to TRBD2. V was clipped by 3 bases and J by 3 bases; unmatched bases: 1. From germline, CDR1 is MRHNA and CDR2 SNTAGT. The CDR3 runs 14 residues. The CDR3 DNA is TGTGCCAGCAGTGAGGCGGGAGGGACAGATACGCAGTATTTT. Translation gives CASSEAGGTDTQYF.

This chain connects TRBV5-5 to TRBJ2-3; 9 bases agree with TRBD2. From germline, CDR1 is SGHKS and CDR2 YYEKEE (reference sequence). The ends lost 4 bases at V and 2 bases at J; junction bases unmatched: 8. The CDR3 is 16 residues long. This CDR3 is CASSPPAGGITDTQYF. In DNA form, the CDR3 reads TGTGCCAGCAGCCCCCCGGCGGGAGGGATCACAGATACGCAGTATTTT.

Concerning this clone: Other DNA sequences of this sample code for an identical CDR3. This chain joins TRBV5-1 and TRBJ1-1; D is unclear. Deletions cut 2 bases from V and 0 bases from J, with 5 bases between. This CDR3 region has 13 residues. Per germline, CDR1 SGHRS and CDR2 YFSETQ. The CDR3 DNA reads TGCGCCAGCAGCTTAGCAGTGAACACTGAAGCTTTCTTT. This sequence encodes CASSLAVNTEAFF.

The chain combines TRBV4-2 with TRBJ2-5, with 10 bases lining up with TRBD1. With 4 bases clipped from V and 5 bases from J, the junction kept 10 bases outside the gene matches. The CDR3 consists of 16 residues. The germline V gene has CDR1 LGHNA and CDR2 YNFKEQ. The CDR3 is CASSLVGTGVRETQYF. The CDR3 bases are TGTGCCAGCAGCCTGGTTGGGACAGGGGTACGGGAGACCCAGTACTTC.

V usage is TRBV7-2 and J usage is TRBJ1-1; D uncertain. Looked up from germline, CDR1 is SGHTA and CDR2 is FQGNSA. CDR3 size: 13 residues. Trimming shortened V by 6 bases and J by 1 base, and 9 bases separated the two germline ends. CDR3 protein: CASRAEPNTEAFF. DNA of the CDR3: TGTGCCAGCAGGGCGGAGCCGAACACTGAAGCTTTCTTT.

In nucleotides, the CDR3 is TGTGCCAGTAGTATAGCTGGGACTAGCCCAGGTGAGCAGTTCTTC. As protein: CASSIAGTSPGEQFF. V usage is TRBV19 and J usage is TRBJ2-1, with 9 bases matching TRBD2. This CDR3 has 15 residues. CDR1 LNHDA and CDR2 SQIVND come from the germline V gene (reference sequence). The trim removed 1 base at V and 9 bases at J, leaving 7 bases unmatched.

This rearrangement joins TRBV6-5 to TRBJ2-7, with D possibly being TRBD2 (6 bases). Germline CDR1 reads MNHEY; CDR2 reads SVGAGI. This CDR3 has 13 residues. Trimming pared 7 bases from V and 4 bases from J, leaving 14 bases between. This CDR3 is CASKAGRRYEQYF. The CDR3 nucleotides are TGTGCCAGCAAGGCGGGAAGGCGGTACGAGCAGTACTTC.

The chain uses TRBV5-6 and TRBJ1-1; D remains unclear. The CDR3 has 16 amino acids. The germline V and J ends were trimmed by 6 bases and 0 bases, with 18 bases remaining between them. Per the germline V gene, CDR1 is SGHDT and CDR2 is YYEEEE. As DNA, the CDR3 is TGTGCCAGCACCACATTCCCGTGGGCGATGAACACTGAAGCTTTCTTT. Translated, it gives CASTTFPWAMNTEAFF.

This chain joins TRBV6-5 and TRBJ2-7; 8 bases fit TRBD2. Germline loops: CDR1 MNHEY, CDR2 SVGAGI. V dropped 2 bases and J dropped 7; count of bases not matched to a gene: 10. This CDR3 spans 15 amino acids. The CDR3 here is CASSYGVAGTREQYF. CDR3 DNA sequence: TGTGCCAGCAGTTACGGGGTAGCGGGAACAAGAGAGCAGTACTTC.

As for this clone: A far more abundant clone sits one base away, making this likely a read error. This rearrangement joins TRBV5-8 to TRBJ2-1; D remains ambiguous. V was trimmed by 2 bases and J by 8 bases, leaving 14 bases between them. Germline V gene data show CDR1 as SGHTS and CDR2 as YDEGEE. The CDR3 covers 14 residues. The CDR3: CASSFVEPGDEQFF. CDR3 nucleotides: TGTGCCAGCAGCTTTGTGGAGCCTGGCGATGAGCAGTTCTTC.

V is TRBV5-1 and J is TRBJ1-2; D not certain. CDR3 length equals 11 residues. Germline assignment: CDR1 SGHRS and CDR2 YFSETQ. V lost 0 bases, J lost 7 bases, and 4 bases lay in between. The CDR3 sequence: CASSLEGGYTF. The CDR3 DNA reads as TGCGCCAGCAGCTTGGAAGGTGGCTACACCTTC. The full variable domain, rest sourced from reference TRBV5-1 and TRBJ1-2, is KAGVTQTPRYLIKTRGQQVTLSCSPISGHRSVSWYQQTPGQGLQFLFEYFSETQRNKGNFPGRFSGRQFSNSRSEMNVSTLELGDSALYLCASSLEGGYTFGSGTRLTVV.

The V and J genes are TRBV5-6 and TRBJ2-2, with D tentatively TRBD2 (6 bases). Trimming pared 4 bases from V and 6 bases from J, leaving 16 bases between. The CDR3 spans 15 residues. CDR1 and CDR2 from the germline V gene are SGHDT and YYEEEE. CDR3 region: CASSPSLALAGELFF. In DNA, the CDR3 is TGTGCCAGCAGCCCGTCTCTAGCGTTAGCCGGGGAGCTGTTTTTT.

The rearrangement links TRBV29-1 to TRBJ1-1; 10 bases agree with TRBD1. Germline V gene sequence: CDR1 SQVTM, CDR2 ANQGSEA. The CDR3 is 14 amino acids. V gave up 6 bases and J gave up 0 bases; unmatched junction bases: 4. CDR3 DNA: TGCAGCGTGGGGGACAGGGGCATGAACACTGAAGCTTTCTTT. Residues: CSVGDRGMNTEAFF.

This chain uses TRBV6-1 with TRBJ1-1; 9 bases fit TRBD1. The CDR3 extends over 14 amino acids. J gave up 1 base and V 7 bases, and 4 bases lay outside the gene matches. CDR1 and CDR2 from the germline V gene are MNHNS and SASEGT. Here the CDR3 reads CASTWDRANTEAFF. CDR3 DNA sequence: TGTGCCAGCACCTGGGACAGGGCGAACACTGAAGCTTTCTTT.

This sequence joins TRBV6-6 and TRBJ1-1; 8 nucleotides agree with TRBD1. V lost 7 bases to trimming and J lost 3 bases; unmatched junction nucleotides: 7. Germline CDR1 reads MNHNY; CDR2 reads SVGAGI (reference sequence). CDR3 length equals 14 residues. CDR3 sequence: CASTPQGGHTEAFF. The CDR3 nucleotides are TGTGCCAGCACCCCACAGGGGGGGCACACTGAAGCTTTCTTT.

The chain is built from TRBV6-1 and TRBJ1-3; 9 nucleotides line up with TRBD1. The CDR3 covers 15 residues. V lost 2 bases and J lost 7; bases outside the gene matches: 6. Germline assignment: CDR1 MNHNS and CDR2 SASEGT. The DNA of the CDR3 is TGTGCCAGCAGTGAAAGGTCTGGACAGGGGAACACCATATATTTT. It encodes CASSERSGQGNTIYF.

The CDR3 nucleotides are TGTGCCAGCAGCTTCTTAGATGGCTACACCTTC. Its translation: CASSFLDGYTF. V is TRBV7-2 and J is TRBJ1-2; no definite D call. The CDR3 covers 11 residues. Deletions cut 3 bases from V and 6 bases from J, with 5 bases between. CDR1 is SGHTA, CDR2 FQGNSA, per germline.

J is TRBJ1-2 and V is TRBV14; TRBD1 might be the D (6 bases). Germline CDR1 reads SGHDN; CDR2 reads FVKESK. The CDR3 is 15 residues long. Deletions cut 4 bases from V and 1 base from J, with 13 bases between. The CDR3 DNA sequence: TGTGCCAGCAGCCGGGACACCCACCTTAACTATGGCTACACCTTC. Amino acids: CASSRDTHLNYGYTF.

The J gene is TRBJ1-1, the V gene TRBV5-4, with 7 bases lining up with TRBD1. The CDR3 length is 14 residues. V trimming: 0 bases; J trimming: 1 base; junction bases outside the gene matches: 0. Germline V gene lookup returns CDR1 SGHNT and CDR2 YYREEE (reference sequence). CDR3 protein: CASSLDRGNTEAFF. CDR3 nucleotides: TGTGCCAGCAGCTTGGACAGGGGGAACACTGAAGCTTTCTTT. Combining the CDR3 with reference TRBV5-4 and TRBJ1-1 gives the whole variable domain ETGVTQSPTHLIKTRGQQVTLRCSSQSGHNTVSWYQQALGQGPQFIFQYYREEENGRGNFPPRFSGLQFPNYSSELNVNALELDDSALYLCASSLDRGNTEAFFGQGTRLTVV.

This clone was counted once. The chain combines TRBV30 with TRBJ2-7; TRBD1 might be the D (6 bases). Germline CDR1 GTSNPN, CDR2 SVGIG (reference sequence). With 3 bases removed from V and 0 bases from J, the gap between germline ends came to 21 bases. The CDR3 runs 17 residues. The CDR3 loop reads CAWSYVWGQGSSYEQYF. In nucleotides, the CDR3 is TGTGCCTGGAGCTACGTGTGGGGGCAGGGAAGCTCCTACGAGCAGTACTTC.

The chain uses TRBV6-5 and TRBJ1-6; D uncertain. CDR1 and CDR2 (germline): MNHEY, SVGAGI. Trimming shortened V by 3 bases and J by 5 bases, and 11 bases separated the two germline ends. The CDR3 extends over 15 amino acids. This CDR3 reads CASSYGPVDNSPLHF. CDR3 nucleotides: TGTGCCAGCAGTTATGGTCCAGTCGATAATTCACCCCTCCACTTT.